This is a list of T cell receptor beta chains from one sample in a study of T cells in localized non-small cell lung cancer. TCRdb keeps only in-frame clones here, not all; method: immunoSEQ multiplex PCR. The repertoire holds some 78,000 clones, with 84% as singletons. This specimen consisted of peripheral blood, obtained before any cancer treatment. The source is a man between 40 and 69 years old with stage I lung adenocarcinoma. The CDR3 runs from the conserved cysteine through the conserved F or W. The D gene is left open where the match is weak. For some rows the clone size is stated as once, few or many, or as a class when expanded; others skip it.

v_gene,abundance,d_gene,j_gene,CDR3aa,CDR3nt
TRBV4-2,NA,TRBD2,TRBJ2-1,CASSQAGGRSHNEQFF,TGTGCCAGCAGCCAAGCGGGCGGGAGATCTCACAATGAGCAGTTCTTC
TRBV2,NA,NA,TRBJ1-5,CASSLDVNQPQHF,TGTGCCAGCAGTTTGGACGTCAATCAGCCCCAGCATTTT
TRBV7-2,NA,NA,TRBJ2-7,CASSPKTASRQYF,TGTGCCAGCAGCCCAAAGACCGCGTCTCGGCAGTACTTC
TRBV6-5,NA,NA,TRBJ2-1,CASVPRASFSNEQFF,TGTGCCAGCGTCCCGCGGGCTAGCTTTTCCAATGAGCAGTTCTTC
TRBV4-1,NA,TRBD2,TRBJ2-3,CASSQETSGTDTQYF,TGCGCCAGCAGCCAAGAGACTAGCGGCACAGATACGCAGTATTTT
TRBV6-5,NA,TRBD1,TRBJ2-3,CASSYSRRTGIDTQYF,TGTGCCAGCAGTTACTCTCGACGGACAGGGATAGATACGCAGTATTTT
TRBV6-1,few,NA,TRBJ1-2,CASNGMRGYTF,TGTGCCAGCAACGGGATGCGCGGCTACACCTTC
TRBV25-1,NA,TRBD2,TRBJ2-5,CASSKLAGVGYRQETQYF,TGTGCCAGCAGTAAACTAGCGGGAGTAGGTTACCGGCAAGAGACCCAGTACTTC
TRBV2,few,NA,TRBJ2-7,CASTGQYYEQYF,TGTGCCAGCACCGGACAGTACTACGAGCAGTACTTC
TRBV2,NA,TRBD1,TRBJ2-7,CASRMTGVVAYEQYF,TGTGCCAGCAGGATGACAGGGGTCGTTGCCTACGAGCAGTACTTC
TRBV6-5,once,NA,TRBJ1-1,CASSYSIWRGTFF,TGTGCCAGCAGTTACTCGATCTGGAGGGGAACTTTCTTT
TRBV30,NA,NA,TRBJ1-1,CAWNGVKRVNTEAFF,TGTGCCTGGAATGGGGTGAAAAGAGTGAACACTGAAGCTTTCTTT
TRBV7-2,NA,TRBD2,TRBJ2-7,CASSHRPSSGFSYEQYF,TGTGCCAGCAGTCATCGCCCCTCTAGCGGGTTTTCCTACGAGCAGTACTTC
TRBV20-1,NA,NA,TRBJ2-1,CSASGAEQFF,TGCAGTGCTAGTGGAGCTGAGCAGTTCTTC
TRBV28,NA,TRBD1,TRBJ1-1,CASTTGTGVHTEAFF,TGTGCCAGCACCACCGGGACAGGGGTGCACACTGAAGCTTTCTTT
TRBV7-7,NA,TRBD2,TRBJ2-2,CASSFHPRTSGRTDTGELFF,TGTGCTAGCAGCTTTCACCCTAGGACTAGCGGGAGAACCGATACCGGGGAGCTGTTTTTT
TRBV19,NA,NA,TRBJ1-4,CASSGRKSTNEKLFF,TGTGCCAGTAGTGGCCGGAAATCAACTAATGAAAAACTGTTTTTT
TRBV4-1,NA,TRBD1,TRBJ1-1,CASSQGAPGQGAEAFF,TGCGCCAGCAGCCAAGGGGCCCCGGGACAGGGGGCTGAAGCTTTCTTT
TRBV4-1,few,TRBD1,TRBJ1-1,CASSLGTGADEAFF,TGCGCCAGCAGCCTGGGGACAGGGGCAGATGAAGCTTTCTTT
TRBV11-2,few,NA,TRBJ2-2,CASSLNSWTANTGELFF,TGTGCCAGCAGCTTAAACTCTTGGACGGCGAACACCGGGGAGCTGTTTTTT
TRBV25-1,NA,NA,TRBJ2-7,CASSRDGGTYEQYF,TGTGCCAGCTCTCGGGACGGAGGAACCTACGAGCAGTACTTC
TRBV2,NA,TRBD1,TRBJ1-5,CASGAGQGARTSNQPQHF,TGTGCCAGCGGAGCCGGACAGGGGGCAAGGACGAGCAATCAGCCCCAGCATTTT
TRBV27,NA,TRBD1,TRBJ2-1,CASSHERQGVDFF,TGTGCCAGCAGTCACGAGCGACAGGGCGTTGATTTCTTC
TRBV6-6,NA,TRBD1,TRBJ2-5,CASERGGTGEETQYF,TGTGCCAGCGAGAGAGGAGGGACAGGGGAGGAGACCCAGTACTTC
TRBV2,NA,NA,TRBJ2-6,CASSQASGANVLTF,TGTGCCAGCAGTCAGGCCTCTGGGGCCAACGTCCTGACTTTC
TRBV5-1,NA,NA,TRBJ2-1,CASSQRGREQFF,TGCGCCAGCAGCCAGCGTGGGCGGGAGCAGTTCTTC
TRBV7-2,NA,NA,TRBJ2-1,CASSPRGIGYNEQFF,TGTGCCAGCAGCCCCCGCGGGATTGGGTACAATGAGCAGTTCTTC
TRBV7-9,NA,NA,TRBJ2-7,CASSAGQTLGEQYF,TGTGCCAGCAGCGCGGGACAGACCCTCGGCGAGCAGTACTTC
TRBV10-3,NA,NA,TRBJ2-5,CAIRQGEIGETQYF,TGTGCCATCAGACAGGGTGAGATAGGAGAGACCCAGTACTTC
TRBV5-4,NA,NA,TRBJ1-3,CASSPRAGGGNTIYF,TGTGCCAGCAGCCCGAGGGCAGGAGGGGGAAACACCATATATTTT
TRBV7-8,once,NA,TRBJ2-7,CASLSAYDRTYEQYF,TGTGCCAGCTTGAGTGCATACGACCGGACCTACGAGCAGTACTTC
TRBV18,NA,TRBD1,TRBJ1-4,CASSPGQGENEKLFF,TGTGCCAGCTCACCAGGACAGGGGGAGAATGAAAAACTGTTTTTT
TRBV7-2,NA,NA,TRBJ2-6,CASSRSASGANVLTF,TGTGCCAGCAGCCGGTCGGCGTCTGGGGCCAACGTCCTGACTTTC
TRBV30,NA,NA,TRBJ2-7,CASMGHSGPYEQYF,TGTGCCTCCATGGGCCATTCAGGGCCCTACGAGCAGTACTTC
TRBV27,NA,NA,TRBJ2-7,CATGGASSEQYF,TGTGCCACCGGCGGGGCGTCCTCCGAGCAGTACTTC
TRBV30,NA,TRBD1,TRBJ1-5,CAWGQGGNQPQHF,TGTGCCTGGGGACAGGGGGGCAATCAGCCCCAGCATTTT
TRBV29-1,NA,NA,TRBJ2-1,CSIVRDRSYNEQFF,TGCAGCATAGTCCGGGACCGCTCCTACAATGAGCAGTTCTTC
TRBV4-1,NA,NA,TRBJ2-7,CASSQELGRLYEQYF,TGCGCCAGCAGCCAAGAGTTAGGACGGCTATACGAGCAGTACTTC
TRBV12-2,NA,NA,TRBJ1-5,CASRLEGASQPQHF,TGTGCAAGTCGCTTAGAAGGCGCTAGTCAGCCCCAGCATTTT
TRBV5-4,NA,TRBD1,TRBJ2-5,CASSLRQGETQYF,TGTGCCAGCAGCTTGAGACAGGGCGAGACCCAGTACTTC
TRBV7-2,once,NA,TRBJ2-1,CASSLVRGNNEQFF,TGTGCCAGCAGCTTAGTGAGAGGCAACAATGAGCAGTTCTTC
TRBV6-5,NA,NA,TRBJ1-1,CASSSGHMNTEAFF,TGTGCCAGCAGTTCGGGACACATGAACACTGAAGCTTTCTTT
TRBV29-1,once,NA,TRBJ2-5,CSVGAGETQYF,TGCAGCGTGGGCGCCGGGGAGACCCAGTACTTC
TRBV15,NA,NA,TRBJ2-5,CATSRGRQSQETQYF,TGTGCCACCAGCAGAGGGAGACAGTCCCAAGAGACCCAGTACTTC
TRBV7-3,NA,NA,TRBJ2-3,CASSLQGSRTDTQYF,TGTGCCAGCAGTTTGCAGGGGTCTCGCACAGATACGCAGTATTTT
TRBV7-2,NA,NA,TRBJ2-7,CASSFGKGPGDEQYF,TGTGCCAGCAGCTTTGGCAAGGGACCTGGGGACGAGCAGTACTTC
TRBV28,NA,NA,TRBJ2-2,CASSLRPYTGELFF,TGTGCCAGCAGTTTACGACCCTACACCGGGGAGCTGTTTTTT
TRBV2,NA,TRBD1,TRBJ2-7,CASLTGTGAEQYF,TGTGCCAGCCTAACCGGGACAGGGGCCGAGCAGTACTTC
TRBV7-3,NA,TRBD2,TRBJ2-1,CASSATSGGSNEQFF,TGTGCCAGCAGCGCTACTAGCGGGGGAAGCAATGAGCAGTTCTTC
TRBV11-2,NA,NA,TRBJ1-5,CASSLDGAGRNQPQHF,TGTGCCAGCAGCTTAGATGGCGCCGGGCGCAATCAGCCCCAGCATTTT
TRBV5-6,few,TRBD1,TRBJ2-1,CASSGTGQLNEQFF,TGTGCCAGCAGCGGAACGGGACAGCTCAATGAGCAGTTCTTC
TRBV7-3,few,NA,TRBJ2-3,CASSLIAGQSTDTQYF,TGTGCCAGCAGCTTAATTGCCGGGCAAAGCACAGATACGCAGTATTTT
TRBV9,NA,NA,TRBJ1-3,CASSVRTSGNTIYF,TGTGCCAGCAGCGTAAGAACCTCTGGAAACACCATATATTTT
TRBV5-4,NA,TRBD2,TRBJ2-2,CASSSGLAGIRELFF,TGTGCCAGCAGCTCGGGACTAGCGGGGATCCGGGAGCTGTTTTTT